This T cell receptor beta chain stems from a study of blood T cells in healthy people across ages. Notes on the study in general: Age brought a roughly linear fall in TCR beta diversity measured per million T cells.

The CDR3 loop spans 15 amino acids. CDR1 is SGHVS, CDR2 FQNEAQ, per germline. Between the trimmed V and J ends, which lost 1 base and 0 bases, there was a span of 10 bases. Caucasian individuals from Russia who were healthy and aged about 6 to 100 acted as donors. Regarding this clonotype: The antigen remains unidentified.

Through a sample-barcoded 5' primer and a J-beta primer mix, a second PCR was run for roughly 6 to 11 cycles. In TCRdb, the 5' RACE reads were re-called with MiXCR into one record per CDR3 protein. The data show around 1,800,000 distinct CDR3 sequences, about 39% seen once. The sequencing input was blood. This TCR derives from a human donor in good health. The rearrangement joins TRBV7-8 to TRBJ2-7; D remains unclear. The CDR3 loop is CASSLELGNSYEQYF. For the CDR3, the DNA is TGTGCCAGCAGCTTAGAACTTGGTAACTCCTACGAGCAGTACTTC.